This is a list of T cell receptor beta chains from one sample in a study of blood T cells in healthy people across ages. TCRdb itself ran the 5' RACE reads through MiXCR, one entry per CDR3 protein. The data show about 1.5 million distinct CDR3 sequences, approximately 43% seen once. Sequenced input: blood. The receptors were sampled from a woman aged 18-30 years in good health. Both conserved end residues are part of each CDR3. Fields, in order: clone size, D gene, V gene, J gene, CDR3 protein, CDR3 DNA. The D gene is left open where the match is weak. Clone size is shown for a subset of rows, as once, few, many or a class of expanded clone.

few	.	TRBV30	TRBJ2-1	CAWSPGAAQFF	TGTGCCTGGAGTCCCGGGGCAGCGCAGTTCTTC
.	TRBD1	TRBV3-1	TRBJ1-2	CASSPDRGQEITIWRDGYTF	TGTGCCAGCAGCCCAGATAGGGGGCAGGAGATCACAATTTGGAGGGATGGCTACACCTTC
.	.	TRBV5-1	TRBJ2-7	CASSPSGQRANEQYF	TGCGCCAGCAGTCCTTCGGGACAGCGGGCCAATGAGCAGTACTTC
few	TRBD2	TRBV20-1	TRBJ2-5	CSAREQRTSGRETQYF	TGCAGTGCTAGAGAGCAAAGGACTAGCGGGAGAGAGACCCAGTACTTC
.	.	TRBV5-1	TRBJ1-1	CASSLLGSDTEAFF	TGCGCCAGCAGCTTGTTGGGGTCGGACACTGAAGCTTTCTTT
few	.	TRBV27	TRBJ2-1	CASSLVAPSSYNEQFF	TGTGCCAGCAGTTTAGTAGCACCCAGCTCCTACAATGAGCAGTTCTTC
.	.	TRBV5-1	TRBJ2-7	CASSWGQISYNEQYF	TGCGCCAGCAGCTGGGGGCAGATCTCCTACAATGAGCAGTACTTC
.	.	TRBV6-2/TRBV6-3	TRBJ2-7	CASCRAGTYEQYF	TGTGCCAGCTGCAGGGCAGGAACCTACGAGCAGTACTTC
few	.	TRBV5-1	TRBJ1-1	CASSLNPQLNTEAFF	TGCGCCAGCAGCTTGAACCCTCAGTTGAACACTGAAGCTTTCTTT
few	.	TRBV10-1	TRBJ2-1	CASSLDQTGWNEQFF	TGCGCCAGCAGTTTGGACCAGACGGGGTGGAATGAGCAGTTCTTC
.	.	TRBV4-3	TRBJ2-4	CASSQASVAKNIQYF	TGCGCCAGCAGCCAAGCTTCTGTAGCCAAAAACATTCAGTACTTC
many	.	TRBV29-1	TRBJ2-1	CSVESTGGNEQFF	TGCAGCGTTGAATCCACAGGTGGAAATGAGCAGTTCTTC
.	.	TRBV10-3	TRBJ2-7	CAISEDRFYEQYF	TGTGCCATCAGTGAGGACAGGTTCTACGAGCAGTACTTC
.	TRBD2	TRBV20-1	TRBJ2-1	CSANLLAGDYNEQFF	TGCAGTGCTAACCTACTAGCGGGGGACTACAATGAGCAGTTCTTC
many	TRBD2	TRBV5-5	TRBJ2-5	CASSRPPSGRNQETQYF	TGTGCCAGCAGCCGACCACCTAGCGGCCGCAACCAAGAGACCCAGTACTTC
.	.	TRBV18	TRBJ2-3	CASSPIPLGGERMVDTQYF	TGTGCCAGCTCACCAATCCCCTTGGGTGGCGAAAGGATGGTCGATACGCAGTATTTT
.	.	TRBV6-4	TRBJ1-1	CASSPRGGWSEAFF	TGTGCCAGCAGCCCCCGGGGGGGATGGTCTGAAGCTTTCTTT
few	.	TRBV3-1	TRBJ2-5	CASSQDFRGFGTQYF	TGTGCCAGCAGCCAAGATTTCAGGGGATTCGGGACCCAGTACTTC
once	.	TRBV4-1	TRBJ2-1	CASSQVGPRQGEQFF	TGCGCCAGCAGCCAAGTCGGTCCAAGGCAGGGCGAGCAGTTCTTC
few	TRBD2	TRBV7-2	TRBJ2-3	CASSSLLAGVVNTQYF	TGTGCCAGCAGCTCCTTACTAGCGGGGGTAGTAAATACGCAGTATTTT
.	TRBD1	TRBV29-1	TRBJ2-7	CSANRGSNEQYF	TGCAGCGCGAACAGGGGAAGTAACGAGCAGTACTTC
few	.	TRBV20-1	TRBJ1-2	CSARVHGPTNYGYTF	TGCAGTGCTAGAGTCCACGGGCCTACTAACTATGGCTACACCTTC
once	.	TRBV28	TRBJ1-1	CASLWGTRGTEAFF	TGTGCCAGCCTCTGGGGGACCCGGGGCACTGAAGCTTTCTTT
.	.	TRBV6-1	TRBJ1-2	CASSEGEVRARSPYGYTF	TGTGCCAGCAGTGAGGGGGAGGTCAGGGCCCGCTCTCCGTATGGCTACACCTTC
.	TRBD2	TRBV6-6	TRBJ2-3	CASRGRAGMDTQYF	TGTGCCAGCAGGGGACGAGCGGGAATGGATACGCAGTATTTT
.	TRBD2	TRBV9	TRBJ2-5	CASSKTSGMTYGQYF	TGTGCCAGCAGTAAGACTAGCGGGATGACCTACGGGCAGTACTTC
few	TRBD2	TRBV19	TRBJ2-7	CASSAGLAASSYEQYF	TGTGCCAGTAGCGCAGGACTAGCAGCCAGCTCCTACGAGCAGTACTTC
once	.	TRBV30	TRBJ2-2	CAWSVRGRGNTGELFF	TGTGCCTGGAGTGTAAGGGGGAGAGGTAACACCGGGGAGCTGTTTTTT
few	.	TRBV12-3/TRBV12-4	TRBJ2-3	CASSFGKASADTQYF	TGTGCCAGCAGTTTTGGGAAGGCAAGCGCAGATACGCAGTATTTT
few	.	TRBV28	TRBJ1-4	CASSPAGSGNEKLFF	TGTGCCAGCAGTCCCGCTGGGTCGGGTAATGAAAAACTGTTTTTT
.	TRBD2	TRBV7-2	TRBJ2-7	CASSLIGTSGRATYEQYF	TGTGCCAGCAGCTTAATTGGGACTAGCGGGAGGGCAACCTACGAGCAGTACTTC
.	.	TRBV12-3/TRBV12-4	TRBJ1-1	CASSQSPTEAFF	TGTGCCAGCAGCCAAAGCCCCACTGAAGCTTTCTTT
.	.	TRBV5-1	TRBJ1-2	CASSVPGRDYGYTF	TGCGCCAGCAGCGTTCCGGGACGAGATTACGGCTACACCTTC
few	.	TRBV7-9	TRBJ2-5	CASSQRNQETQYF	TGTGCCAGCAGCCAACGTAATCAAGAGACCCAGTACTTC
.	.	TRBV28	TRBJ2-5	CASSARGAGDEQYF	TGTGCCAGCAGCGCGAGGGGGGCGGGCGATGAGCAGTACTTC
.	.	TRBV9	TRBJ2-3	CASNSGDTDTQYF	TGTGCCAGCAATTCCGGCGACACAGATACGCAGTATTTT
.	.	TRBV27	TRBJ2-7	CASSLTGLWQAAYEQYF	TGTGCCAGCAGTTTAACGGGGTTATGGCAAGCCGCCTACGAGCAGTACTTC
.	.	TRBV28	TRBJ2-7	CASRKRGASSYEQYF	TGTGCCAGCAGGAAAAGGGGTGCCAGCTCCTACGAGCAGTACTTC
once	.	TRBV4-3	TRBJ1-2	CASSQDRGGMDYGYTF	TGCGCCAGCAGCCAAGATAGGGGGGGGATGGACTATGGCTACACCTTC
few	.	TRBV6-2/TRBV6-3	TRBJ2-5	CASSYGSLRKETQYF	TGTGCCAGCAGTTACGGGAGTTTGCGTAAAGAGACCCAGTACTTC
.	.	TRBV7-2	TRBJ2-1	CASGFIKSNEQFF	TGTGCCAGCGGCTTTATCAAGAGCAATGAGCAGTTCTTC